This T cell receptor beta chain was profiled in a study of cytomegalovirus exposure and HLA in healthy donors. Study in general: Earlier findings included over 90 million unique TCR beta sequences obtained from about 170 million T cells. Study-wide findings and caveats: The study dropped some indistinguishable V segments, TRBV6-2 and TRBV6-3 among them.

The CDR3 covers 14 residues. V was pared by 6 bases and J by 5 bases, with 5 bases of the junction left unmatched. Germline CDR1 is MNHEY and CDR2 is SVGAGI. The PCR contained 60 Vbeta and 13 Jbeta primers. Clones were read by immunoSEQ multiplex PCR, and TCRdb kept only the in-frame ones, dropping some. The data hold some 160,000 clones, with 82% observed a single time. A note on this clone: What it binds is unknown.

The sequencing input was PBMCs. The V and J genes are TRBV6-5 and TRBJ1-4, with TRBD1 matching 8 bases. This sequence was found in a male donor in good health and CMV-seronegative. The DNA of the CDR3 is TGTGCCAGCAGACCGGGACAGGCGAATGAAAAACTGTTTTTT. Translated: CASRPGQANEKLFF.